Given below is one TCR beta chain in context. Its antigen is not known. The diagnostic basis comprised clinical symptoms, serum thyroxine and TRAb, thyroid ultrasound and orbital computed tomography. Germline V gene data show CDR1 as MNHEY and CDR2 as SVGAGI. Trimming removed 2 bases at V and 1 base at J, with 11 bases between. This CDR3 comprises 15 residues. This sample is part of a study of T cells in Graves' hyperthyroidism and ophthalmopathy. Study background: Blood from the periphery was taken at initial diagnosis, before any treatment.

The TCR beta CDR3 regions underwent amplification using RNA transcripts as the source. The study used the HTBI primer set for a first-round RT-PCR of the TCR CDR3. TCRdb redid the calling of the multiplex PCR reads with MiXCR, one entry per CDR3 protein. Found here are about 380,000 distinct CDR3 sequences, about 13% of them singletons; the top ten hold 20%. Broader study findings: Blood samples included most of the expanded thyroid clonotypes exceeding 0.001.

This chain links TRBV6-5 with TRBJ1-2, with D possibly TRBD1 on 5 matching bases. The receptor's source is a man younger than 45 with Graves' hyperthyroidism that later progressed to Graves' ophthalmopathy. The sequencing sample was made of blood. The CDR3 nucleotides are TGTGCCAGCAGTTACATCCGACAGTTTAACTATGGCTACACCTTC. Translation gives CASSYIRQFNYGYTF.